Below are 14 T cell receptor beta chains sequenced from a single sample in a study of Ad26.COV2.S vaccination and SARS-CoV-2 variants. Assay used: immunoSEQ multiplex PCR; TCRdb lists only in-frame clones, some missing. The sample has about 350,000 clones, roughly 94% seen once. The source was peripheral blood, collected after recovery from COVID-19. The receptors originated from a human donor who had recovered from COVID-19.

The J gene is TRBJ2-7, the V gene TRBV19, with 8 bases lining up with TRBD1. There are 15 residues in the CDR3. V lost 1 base and J lost 7; bases outside the gene matches: 9. The germline gives CDR1 LNHDA, CDR2 SQIVND (reference sequence). CDR3 amino acids: CASSIGRDRPWEQYF. CDR3 sequence (DNA): TGTGCCAGTAGTATAGGCCGGGACAGGCCTTGGGAGCAGTACTTC.

The rearrangement joins TRBV9 to TRBJ1-4; tentatively, D is TRBD1 (6 bases). Trimming cost V 4 bases and J 2 bases, with 12 bases left between them. Germline V gives CDR1 SGDLS, CDR2 YYNGEE. This CDR3 region has 15 residues. Here the CDR3 reads CASSRGGRTNEKLFF. In nucleotides, the CDR3 is TGTGCCAGCAGCCGGGGGGGCAGGACTAATGAAAAACTGTTTTTT.

This chain uses TRBV7-6 with TRBJ1-6, with a weak D call TRBD1 (5 bases). The CDR3 covers 16 residues. The germline CDR1 and CDR2 sequences are SGHVS and FNYEAQ. Trimming took 1 base from V and 8 from J, leaving 15 bases between them. The CDR3 sequence: CASSLVVRVSDSPLHF. CDR3 DNA: TGTGCCAGCAGCTTAGTCGTCAGGGTAAGTGATTCACCCCTCCACTTT.

This clone has only one observation. This chain links TRBV2 with TRBJ1-6, with TRBD1 matching 7 bases. Trimming cost V 6 bases and J 7 bases; bases outside gene matches: 12. This CDR3 has 16 amino acids. Germline V lookup: CDR1 SNHLY, CDR2 FYNNEI. This CDR3 is CASSDTTGVGNSPLHF. The CDR3 region has the DNA TGTGCCAGCAGCGATACTACAGGGGTTGGGAATTCACCCCTCCACTTT.

The gene calls are TRBV27 and TRBJ2-5; D is undetermined. With 2 bases removed from V and 8 bases from J, the gap between germline ends came to 15 bases. Looked up from germline, CDR1 is MNHEY and CDR2 is SMNVEV (reference sequence). This CDR3 is 14 amino acids long. As DNA, the CDR3 is TGTGCCAGCAGTTTAAACCACCTAGGTTCCACCCAGTACTTC. It yields the protein CASSLNHLGSTQYF.

The chain employs TRBV10-2 and TRBJ1-1, with no clear D. V was clipped by 3 bases and J by 5 bases, with 7 bases between them. The germline V gene encodes CDR1 WSHSY and CDR2 SAAADI. The CDR3 consists of 12 residues. The CDR3 loop is CASSEVVTEAFF. DNA of the CDR3: TGCGCCAGCAGTGAAGTGGTTACTGAAGCTTTCTTT.

The chain links TRBV5-1 to TRBJ2-7, with D possibly being TRBD2 (6 bases). In germline, CDR1 is SGHRS, CDR2 YFSETQ. Trimming removed 4 bases at V and 1 base at J, with 15 bases between. The CDR3 consists of 15 residues. CDR3 sequence reads: CASSTGTPLSYEQYF. The CDR3 DNA follows: TGCGCCAGCAGCACCGGGACTCCCCTGTCCTACGAGCAGTACTTC.

On this clone: Within the sample, other DNA sequences also encode this same CDR3. The V and J genes are TRBV5-6 and TRBJ2-3; no definite D call. V was pared by 0 bases and J by 0 bases, with 8 bases between. Germline V lookup: CDR1 SGHDT, CDR2 YYEEEE. The CDR3 has 15 residues. CDR3 bases: TGTGCCAGCAGCTTGGGTGGCGGTAGCACAGATACGCAGTATTTT. Translated: CASSLGGGSTDTQYF.

The rearrangement uses TRBV10-3 and TRBJ1-1, with 10 bases identical to TRBD1. The CDR3 totals 21 residues. Germline values: CDR1 ENHRY, CDR2 SYGVKD. V was clipped by 1 base and J by 0 bases; unmatched bases: 17. CDR3 in amino acids: CAISEYVDRGRVFQMNTEAFF. CDR3 DNA sequence: TGTGCCATCAGTGAGTACGTTGACAGGGGGCGCGTATTTCAGATGAACACTGAAGCTTTCTTT.

This CDR3 reads CASTTDSVYGYTF. DNA for the CDR3: TGTGCCAGTACGACGGACAGCGTCTATGGCTACACCTTC. The chain combines TRBV2 with TRBJ1-2, with TRBD1 as a possible D gene (6 bases). CDR1 is SNHLY, CDR2 FYNNEI, per germline. Trimming pared 9 bases from V and 4 bases from J, leaving 15 bases between. The CDR3 has 13 amino acids.

The chain has TRBV7-9 and TRBJ1-2; 7 positions agree with TRBD1. Germline CDR1 SEHNR, CDR2 FQNEAQ (reference sequence). The CDR3 loop spans 16 amino acids. The J segment lost 5 bases and the V segment lost 4 bases, leaving 13 bases of the junction unmatched. The CDR3 DNA is TGTGCCAGCAGCTCAAATTCGGCAGGGGGAGGATATGGCTACACCTTC. Its protein product is CASSSNSAGGGYGYTF.

The chain has TRBV5-4 and TRBJ1-1; D unresolved. Trimming removed 3 bases at V and 4 bases at J, with 10 bases between. The CDR3 extends over 13 amino acids. Germline CDR1 SGHNT, CDR2 YYREEE (reference sequence). CDR3: CASSSPLGTEAFF. The DNA for the CDR3 is TGTGCCAGCAGCTCCCCCCTGGGCACTGAAGCTTTCTTT.

CDR3 bases: TGCGCCAGCAGCCGGGCGGCCCAAGAGACCCAGTACTTC. Its translation is CASSRAAQETQYF. The chain joins TRBV4-1 to TRBJ2-5; D is unresolved. This CDR3 comprises 13 residues. V dropped 4 bases and J dropped 1 base, with 7 bases sitting between them. Germline CDR1 is MGHRA and CDR2 is YSYEKL.

The chain uses TRBV21-1 and TRBJ2-7; the table's D gene call, TRBD1, was not cross checked with the DNA. TRBV21-1 is an annotated pseudogene. This CDR3 spans 16 amino acids. The CDR3 DNA sequence: TGTGCCAGCAGCAAAGCGGGGGGGACAGGGGCCTACGAGCAGTACTTC. Translation gives CASSKAGGTGAYEQYF.